The present TCR beta chain was sequenced within a study of blood T cell repertoires in COVID-19. Study-level background: Whether acute or convalescent, the COVID-19 samples came from the United States, Italy and Spain.

Profiled with immunoSEQ multiplex PCR; TCRdb holds only in-frame clones, not every one. The repertoire consists of about 160,000 clones, with roughly 90% occurring once and the leading ten covering approximately 3%. The CDR3 totals 16 residues. V was cut by 1 base and J by 2 bases, with 13 bases left in between. The germline CDR1 and CDR2 sequences are SGHVS and FNYEAQ. This chain links TRBV7-6 with TRBJ2-3, with D possibly TRBD2 on 6 matching bases. The sequence derives from a man aged 55 to 70 with acute or convalescent COVID-19. What was sequenced was peripheral blood. CDR3 protein: CASSLVSGSTTDTQYF. The CDR3 region has the DNA TGTGCCAGCAGCTTAGTAAGCGGGTCCACCACAGATACGCAGTATTTT.